These 17 T cell receptor beta chains came from one sample sequenced in a study of memory CD4+ T cells and cytomegalovirus serostatus. The sort gate was single viable CD3+CD4+CD8-CD45RO+ cells for memory CD4+ T cells. The table came from immunoSEQ multiplex PCR; TCRdb's copy has only in-frame clones and leaves some out. The table includes around 30,000 clones, under 80% detected once. The sequencing input was memory CD4+ T cells from blood. Source of these receptors: an adult in good health and CMV-seronegative. Some clones in this sample may be carry-over from other donors' samples.

The chain combines TRBV4-3 with TRBJ2-3; D is uncertain. The CDR3 loop spans 13 amino acids. Trimming cost V 0 bases and J 5 bases, with 6 bases left between them. Germline V CDR1 and CDR2: LGHNA, YSLEER. The CDR3 protein is CASSQDTGDTQYF. The CDR3 nucleotides are TGCGCCAGCAGCCAAGATACGGGAGATACGCAGTATTTT.

V gene TRBV28 combines with J gene TRBJ1-2; tentative D call: TRBD1 (5 bases). V was clipped by 4 bases and J by 13 bases, with 19 bases between them. Germline loops: CDR1 MDHEN, CDR2 SYDVKM. The CDR3 runs 13 residues. The CDR3 spells CASSSGTEVLPTF. The CDR3 bases are TGTGCCAGCAGTTCCGGGACGGAGGTCCTCCCCACCTTC.

The chain carries TRBV27 and TRBJ1-3; D not certain. The germline V and J ends were trimmed by 5 bases and 2 bases, with 7 bases remaining between them. Per the germline V gene, CDR1 is MNHEY and CDR2 is SMNVEV (reference sequence). This CDR3 comprises 13 residues. The CDR3 here is CASSKEAGNTIYF. The CDR3 DNA reads as TGTGCCAGCAGTAAGGAGGCTGGAAACACCATATATTTT.

The chain has TRBV5-4 and TRBJ1-5, with TRBD1 identical over 8 bases. Losses at the gene ends were 4 bases for V and 4 bases for J; bases not matched to a gene: 7. The CDR3 runs to 15 residues. Germline V gives CDR1 SGHNT, CDR2 YYREEE (reference sequence). CDR3 sequence reads: CASSRGTGQNQPQHF. CDR3 nucleotides: TGTGCCAGCAGCCGGGGGACAGGCCAGAATCAGCCCCAGCATTTT. Full variable domain (missing parts from reference TRBV5-4 and TRBJ1-5): ETGVTQSPTHLIKTRGQQVTLRCSSQSGHNTVSWYQQALGQGPQFIFQYYREEENGRGNFPPRFSGLQFPNYSSELNVNALELDDSALYLCASSRGTGQNQPQHFGDGTRLSIL.

This sequence joins TRBV7-2 and TRBJ2-5, with TRBD2 matching 10 bases. The trim removed 2 bases at V and 4 bases at J, leaving 7 bases unmatched. CDR1 and CDR2 (germline): SGHTA, FQGNSA. CDR3 length: 16 residues. The CDR3 DNA follows: TGTGCCAGCAGCTTACTTTTTTCTAGCGGGGGAGAGACCCAGTACTTC. Encoded protein: CASSLLFSSGGETQYF.

This clone was found a few times. This chain connects TRBV5-8 to TRBJ1-2, with 7 nucleotides matching TRBD1. CDR3 length: 16 amino acids. Germline assignment: CDR1 SGHTS and CDR2 YDEGEE. With 0 bases clipped from V and 4 bases from J, the junction kept 9 bases outside the gene matches. This CDR3 reads CASSLERRGGSYGYTF. The CDR3 coding sequence is TGTGCCAGCAGCTTGGAACGGAGAGGGGGCTCCTATGGCTACACCTTC.

The chain combines TRBV4-1 with TRBJ2-7, with 12 bases identical to TRBD1. The germline gives CDR1 MGHRA, CDR2 YSYEKL. V lost 4 bases and J lost 6; bases outside the gene matches: 1. This CDR3 contains 13 residues. The CDR3 here is CASSRDRGLEQYF. For the CDR3, the DNA is TGCGCCAGCAGCCGGGACAGGGGGCTCGAGCAGTACTTC.

The chain links TRBV5-1 to TRBJ2-2; tentatively, D is TRBD2 (8 bases). Trimming stripped 5 bases from V and 4 bases from J, with 21 bases between. The CDR3 is 17 residues long. Germline V gene sequence: CDR1 SGHRS, CDR2 YFSETQ. The CDR3 bases are TGCGCCAGCAGACGCTCGGCGGGGGGACAGAGCACCGGGGAGCTGTTTTTT. Its protein is CASRRSAGGQSTGELFF.

The rearrangement joins TRBV5-1 to TRBJ2-1; 10 bases agree with TRBD2. The CDR3 covers 17 residues. CDR1 is SGHRS and CDR2 is YFSETQ in the germline V gene. V lost 0 bases and J lost 8; bases outside the gene matches: 11. CDR3 region: CASSLAMSGGASYEQFF. Written as DNA, the CDR3 is TGCGCCAGCAGCTTGGCCATGAGCGGGGGGGCCTCGTATGAGCAGTTCTTC.

J is TRBJ2-7 and V is TRBV5-1; 11 bases agree with TRBD1. V was clipped by 2 bases and J by 3 bases; unmatched bases: 4. This CDR3 is 15 amino acids long. The germline V gene encodes CDR1 SGHRS and CDR2 YFSETQ. The CDR3 DNA sequence: TGCGCCAGCAGCTTCTACGGGACAGGGGGCTACGAGCAGTACTTC. Amino acid sequence: CASSFYGTGGYEQYF.

The chain has TRBV11-3 and TRBJ2-1; possibly TRBD1 or TRBD2 for D (6 bases each). CDR1 SGHNT and CDR2 YENEEA come from the germline V gene. The CDR3 is made up of 16 amino acids. V dropped 5 bases and J dropped 7 bases, with 21 bases sitting between them. The CDR3 coding sequence is TGTGCCAGCAGCGCACCCGGGACAACCGCGGGGAATGAGCAGTTCTTC. This translates into CASSAPGTTAGNEQFF.

This chain joins TRBV5-6 and TRBJ2-7; 7 bases fit TRBD1. The V gene end was trimmed by 0 bases and the J gene end by 7 bases; junction bases not matched to a gene: 7. CDR1 and CDR2 from the germline V gene are SGHDT and YYEEEE. This CDR3 region has 14 residues. The CDR3 here is CASSLGLQGWEQYF. Here the CDR3 DNA reads TGTGCCAGCAGCTTGGGTCTACAGGGGTGGGAGCAGTACTTC.

This clone was counted between two and nine times. The rearrangement links TRBV29-1 to TRBJ1-1; 10 bases map to TRBD1. This CDR3 contains 13 residues. Trimming took 4 bases from V and 5 from J; bases not matched to a gene: 4. Per the germline V gene, CDR1 is SQVTM and CDR2 is ANQGSEA. The CDR3: CSVVGQGGTEAFF. CDR3 nucleotides: TGCAGCGTTGTAGGACAGGGGGGAACTGAAGCTTTCTTT.

The V and J genes are TRBV19 and TRBJ1-1; D is unresolved. Germline CDR1 reads LNHDA; CDR2 reads SQIVND (reference sequence). V lost 10 bases to trimming and J lost 0 bases, with 18 bases between them. The CDR3 contains 15 residues. The DNA of the CDR3 is TGTGCCACCCGTGGAATTTCCTTCATGAACACTGAAGCTTTCTTT. Residues: CATRGISFMNTEAFF.

This sequence joins TRBV11-3 and TRBJ2-4; the D gene is possibly TRBD1 (6 bases). The germline V and J ends were trimmed by 1 base and 9 bases, with 13 bases remaining between them. Germline V gives CDR1 SGHNT, CDR2 YENEEA. This CDR3 has 14 residues. As DNA, the CDR3 is TGTGCCAGCAGCTTAGTAGCAGGGGACCCCATTCAGTACTTC. It is translated as CASSLVAGDPIQYF. The whole variable domain, filled in from reference TRBV11-3 and TRBJ2-4, reads EAGVVQSPRYKIIEKKQPVAFWCNPISGHNTLYWYLQNLGQGPELLIRYENEEAVDDSQLPKDRFSAERLKGVDSTLKIQPAELGDSAVYLCASSLVAGDPIQYFGAGTRLSVL.

The chain is built from TRBV30 and TRBJ1-3; 9 bases line up with TRBD1. Unmatched junction bases numbered 6, after V lost 7 bases and J lost 5 bases. There are 13 residues in the CDR3. Per germline, CDR1 GTSNPN and CDR2 SVGIG (reference sequence). In DNA, the CDR3 is TGTGCCTCAATACAGGGGGCGAGAAACACCATATATTTT. This codes for CASIQGARNTIYF.

The V call is TRBV7-6, the J call TRBJ2-2, with TRBD1 identical over 9 bases. The CDR3 is 15 amino acids. Germline CDR1 and CDR2: SGHVS and FNYEAQ. Trimming cost V 4 bases and J 6 bases; bases outside gene matches: 6. CDR3 residues: CASSSRDRVPGELFF. CDR3 nucleotide sequence: TGTGCCAGCAGCTCCCGGGACAGGGTTCCCGGGGAGCTGTTTTTT.